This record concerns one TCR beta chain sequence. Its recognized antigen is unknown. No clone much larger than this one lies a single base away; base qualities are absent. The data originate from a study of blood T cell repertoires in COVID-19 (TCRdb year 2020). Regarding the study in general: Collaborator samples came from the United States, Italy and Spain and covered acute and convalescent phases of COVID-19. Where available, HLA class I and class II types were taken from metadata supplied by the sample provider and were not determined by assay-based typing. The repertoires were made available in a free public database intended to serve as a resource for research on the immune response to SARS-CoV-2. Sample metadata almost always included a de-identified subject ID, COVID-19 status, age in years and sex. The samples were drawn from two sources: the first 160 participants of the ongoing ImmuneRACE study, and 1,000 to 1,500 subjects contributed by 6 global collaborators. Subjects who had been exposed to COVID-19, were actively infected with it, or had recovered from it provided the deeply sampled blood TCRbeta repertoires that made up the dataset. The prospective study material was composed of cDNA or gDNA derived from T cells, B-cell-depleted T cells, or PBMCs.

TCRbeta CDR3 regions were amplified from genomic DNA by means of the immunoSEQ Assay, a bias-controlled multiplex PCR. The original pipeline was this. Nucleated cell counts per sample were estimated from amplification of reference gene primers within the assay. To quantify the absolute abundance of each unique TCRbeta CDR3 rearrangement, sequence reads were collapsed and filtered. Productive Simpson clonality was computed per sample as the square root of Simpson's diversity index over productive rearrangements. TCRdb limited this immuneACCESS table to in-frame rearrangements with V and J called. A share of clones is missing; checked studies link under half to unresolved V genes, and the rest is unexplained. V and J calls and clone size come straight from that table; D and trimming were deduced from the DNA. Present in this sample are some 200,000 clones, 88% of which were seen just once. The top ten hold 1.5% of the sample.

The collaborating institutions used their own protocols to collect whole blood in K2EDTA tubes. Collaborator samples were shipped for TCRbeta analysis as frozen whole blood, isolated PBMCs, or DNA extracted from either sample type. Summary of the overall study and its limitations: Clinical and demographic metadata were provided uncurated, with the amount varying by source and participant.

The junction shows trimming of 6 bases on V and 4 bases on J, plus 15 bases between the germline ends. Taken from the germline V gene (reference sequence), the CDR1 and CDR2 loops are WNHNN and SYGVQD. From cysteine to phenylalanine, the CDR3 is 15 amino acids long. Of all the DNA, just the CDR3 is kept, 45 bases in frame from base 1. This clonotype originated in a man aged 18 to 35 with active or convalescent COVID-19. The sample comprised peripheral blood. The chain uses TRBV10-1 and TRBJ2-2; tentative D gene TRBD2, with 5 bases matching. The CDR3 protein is CASSREELATGELFF. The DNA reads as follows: TGCGCCAGCAGCCGGGAAGAGCTGGCCACCGGGGAGCTGTTTTTT.